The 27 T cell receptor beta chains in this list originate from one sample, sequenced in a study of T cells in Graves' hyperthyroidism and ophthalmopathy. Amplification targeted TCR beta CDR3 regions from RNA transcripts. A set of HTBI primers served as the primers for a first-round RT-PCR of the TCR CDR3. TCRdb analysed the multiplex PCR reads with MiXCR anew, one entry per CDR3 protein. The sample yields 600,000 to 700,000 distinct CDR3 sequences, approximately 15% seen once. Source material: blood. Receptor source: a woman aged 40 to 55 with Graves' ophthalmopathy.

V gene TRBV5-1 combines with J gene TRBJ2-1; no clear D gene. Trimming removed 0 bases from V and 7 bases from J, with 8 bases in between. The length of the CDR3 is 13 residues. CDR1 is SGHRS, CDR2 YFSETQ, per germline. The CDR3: CASSLGLENEQFF. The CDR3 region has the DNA TGCGCCAGCAGCTTGGGGTTGGAGAATGAGCAGTTCTTC.

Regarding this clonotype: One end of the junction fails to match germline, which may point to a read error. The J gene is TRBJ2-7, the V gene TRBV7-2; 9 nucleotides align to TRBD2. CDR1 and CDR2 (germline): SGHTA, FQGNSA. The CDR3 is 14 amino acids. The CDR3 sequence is CAGSQLAGRNEQYF. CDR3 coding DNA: TGTGCCGGCAGCCAGCTAGCGGGGCGGAACGAGCAGTACTTC. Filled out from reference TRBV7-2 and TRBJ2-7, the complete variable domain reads GAGVSQSPSNKVTEKGKDVELRCDPISGHTALYWYRQSLGQGLEFLIYFQGNSAPDKSGLPSDRFSAERTGGSVSTLTIQRTQQEDSAVYLCAGSQLAGRNEQYFGPGTRLTVT.

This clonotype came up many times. In DNA form, the CDR3 reads TGTGCCATCAGTGGTGGGTTCGGGTCCAAGGATCAGCCCCAGCATTTT. This translates into CAISGGFGSKDQPQHF. J is TRBJ1-5 and V is TRBV10-3; D is uncertain. The germline V gene has CDR1 ENHRY and CDR2 SYGVKD. CDR3 length: 16 amino acids. V gave up 4 bases and J gave up 5 bases, with 18 bases separating them.

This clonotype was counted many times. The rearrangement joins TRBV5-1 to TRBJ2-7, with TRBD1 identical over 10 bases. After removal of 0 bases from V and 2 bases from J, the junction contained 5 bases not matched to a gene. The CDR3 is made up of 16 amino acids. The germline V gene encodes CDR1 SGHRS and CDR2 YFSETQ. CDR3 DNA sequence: TGCGCCAGCAGCTTGGTCCTCGGGACAGGGGCCTACGAGCAGTACTTC. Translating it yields CASSLVLGTGAYEQYF.

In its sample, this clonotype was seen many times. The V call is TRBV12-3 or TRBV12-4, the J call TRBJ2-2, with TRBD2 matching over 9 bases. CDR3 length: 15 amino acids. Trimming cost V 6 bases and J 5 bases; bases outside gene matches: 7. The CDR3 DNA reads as TGTGCCAGCAGCTTGGGGCTAGCGGGAACCGGGGAGCTGTTTTTT. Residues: CASSLGLAGTGELFF.

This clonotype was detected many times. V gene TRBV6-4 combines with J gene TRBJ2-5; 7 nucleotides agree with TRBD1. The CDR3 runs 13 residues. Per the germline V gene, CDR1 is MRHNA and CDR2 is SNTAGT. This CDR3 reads CARQGTYQETQYF. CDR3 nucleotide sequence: TGTGCGCGACAGGGAACGTACCAAGAGACCCAGTACTTC.

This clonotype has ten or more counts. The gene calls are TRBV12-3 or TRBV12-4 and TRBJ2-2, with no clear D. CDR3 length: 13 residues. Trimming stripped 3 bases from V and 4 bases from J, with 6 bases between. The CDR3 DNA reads TGTGCCAGCAGTTTGACAACCACCGGGGAGCTGTTTTTT. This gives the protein CASSLTTTGELFF.

CDR3 bases: TGTGCCAGCAGCCACCGTCGGCACCAAGAGACCCAGTACTTC. It specifies CASSHRRHQETQYF. The chain carries TRBV7-9 and TRBJ2-5; unclear D gene. Trimming cost V 5 bases and J 0 bases, with 10 bases left between them. The CDR3 extends over 14 amino acids. The germline V gene has CDR1 SEHNR and CDR2 FQNEAQ (reference sequence).

CDR3 residues: CASSVQGDDTEAFF. In DNA form, the CDR3 reads TGTGCCAGCAGTGTCCAGGGGGACGACACTGAAGCTTTCTTT. The chain couples TRBV6-1 to TRBJ1-1; 7 bases are shared with TRBD1. Trimming cost V 4 bases and J 3 bases; bases outside gene matches: 5. The CDR3 is 14 residues long. Germline CDR1 and CDR2: MNHNS and SASEGT.

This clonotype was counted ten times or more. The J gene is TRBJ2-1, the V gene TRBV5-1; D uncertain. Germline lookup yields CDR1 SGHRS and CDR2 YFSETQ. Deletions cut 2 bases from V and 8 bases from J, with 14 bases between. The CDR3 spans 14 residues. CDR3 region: CASSFLSRSDEQFF. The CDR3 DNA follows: TGCGCCAGCAGCTTCTTAAGTAGAAGCGATGAGCAGTTCTTC.

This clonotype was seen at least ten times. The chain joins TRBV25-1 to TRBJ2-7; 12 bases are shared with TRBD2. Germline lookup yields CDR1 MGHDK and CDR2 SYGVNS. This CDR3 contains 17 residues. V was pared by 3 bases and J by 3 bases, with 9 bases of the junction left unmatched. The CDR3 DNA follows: TGTGCCAGCAGTGATTCTAGCGGGAGGGCAGGAAACTACGAGCAGTACTTC. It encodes CASSDSSGRAGNYEQYF.

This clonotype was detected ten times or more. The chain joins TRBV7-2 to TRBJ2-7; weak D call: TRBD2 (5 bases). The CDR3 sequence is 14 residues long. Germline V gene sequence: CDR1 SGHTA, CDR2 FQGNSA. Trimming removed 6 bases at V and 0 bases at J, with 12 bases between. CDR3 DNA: TGTGCCAGCAGGAACCGGGGAAACTCCTACGAGCAGTACTTC. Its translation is CASRNRGNSYEQYF.

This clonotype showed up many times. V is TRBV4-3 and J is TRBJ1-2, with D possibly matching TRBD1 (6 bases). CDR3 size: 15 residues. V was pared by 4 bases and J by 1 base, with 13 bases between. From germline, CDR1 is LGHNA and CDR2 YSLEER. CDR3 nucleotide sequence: TGCGCCAGCAGCCCGCAACGACAGGTTAACTATGGCTACACCTTC. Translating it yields CASSPQRQVNYGYTF.

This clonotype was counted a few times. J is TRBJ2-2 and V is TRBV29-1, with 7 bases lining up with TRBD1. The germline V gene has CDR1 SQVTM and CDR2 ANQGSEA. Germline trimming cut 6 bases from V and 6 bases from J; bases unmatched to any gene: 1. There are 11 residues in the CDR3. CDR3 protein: CSVQGAGELFF. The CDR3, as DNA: TGCAGCGTGCAGGGGGCCGGGGAGCTGTTTTTT.

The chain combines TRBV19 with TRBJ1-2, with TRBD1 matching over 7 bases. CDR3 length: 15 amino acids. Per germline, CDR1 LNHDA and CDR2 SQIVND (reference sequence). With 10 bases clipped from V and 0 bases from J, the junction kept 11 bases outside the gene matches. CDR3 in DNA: TGTGCCACCACAGGGACAGTCGATCCTAACTATGGCTACACCTTC. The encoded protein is CATTGTVDPNYGYTF.

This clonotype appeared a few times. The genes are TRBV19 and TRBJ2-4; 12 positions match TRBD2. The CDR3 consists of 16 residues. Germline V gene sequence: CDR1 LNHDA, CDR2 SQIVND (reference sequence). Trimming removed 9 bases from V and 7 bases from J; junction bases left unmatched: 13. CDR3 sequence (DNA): TGTGCCAGCGCCCTAAGCCTGCTAGCGGGAGGGAACATTCAGTACTTC. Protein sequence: CASALSLLAGGNIQYF.

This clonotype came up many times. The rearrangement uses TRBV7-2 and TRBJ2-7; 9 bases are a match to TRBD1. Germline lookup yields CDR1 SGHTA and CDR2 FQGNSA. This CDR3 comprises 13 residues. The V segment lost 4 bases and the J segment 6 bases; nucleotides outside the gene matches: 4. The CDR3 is CASSSDRGLEQYF. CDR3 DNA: TGTGCCAGCAGCTCGGACAGGGGACTCGAGCAGTACTTC. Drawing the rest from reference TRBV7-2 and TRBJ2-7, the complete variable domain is GAGVSQSPSNKVTEKGKDVELRCDPISGHTALYWYRQSLGQGLEFLIYFQGNSAPDKSGLPSDRFSAERTGGSVSTLTIQRTQQEDSAVYLCASSSDRGLEQYFGPGTRLTVT.

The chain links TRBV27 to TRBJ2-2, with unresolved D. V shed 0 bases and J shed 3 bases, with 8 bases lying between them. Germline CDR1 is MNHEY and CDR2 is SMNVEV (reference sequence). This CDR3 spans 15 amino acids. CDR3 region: CASSLSRVDTGELFF. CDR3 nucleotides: TGTGCCAGCAGTTTATCTAGGGTGGACACCGGGGAGCTGTTTTTT.

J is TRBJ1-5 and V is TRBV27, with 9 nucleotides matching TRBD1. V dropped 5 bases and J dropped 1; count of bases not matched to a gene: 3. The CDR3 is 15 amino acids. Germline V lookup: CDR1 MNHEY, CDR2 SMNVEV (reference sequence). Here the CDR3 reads CASSRTGESNQPQHF. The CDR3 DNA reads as TGTGCCAGCAGTAGGACAGGGGAGAGCAATCAGCCCCAGCATTTT.

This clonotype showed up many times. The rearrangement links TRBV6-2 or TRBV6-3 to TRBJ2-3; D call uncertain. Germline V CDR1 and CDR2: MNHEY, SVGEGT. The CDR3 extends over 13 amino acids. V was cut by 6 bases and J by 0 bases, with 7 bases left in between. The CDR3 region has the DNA TGTGCCAGCAGAGAGGTTAGCACAGATACGCAGTATTTT. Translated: CASREVSTDTQYF.

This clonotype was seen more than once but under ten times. In DNA form, the CDR3 reads TGTGCCAGCAGTCAGGACAGGTCCCATCGGACCAAAAACATTCAGTACTTC. It codes for CASSQDRSHRTKNIQYF. The chain recombines TRBV6-4 with TRBJ2-4; the match to TRBD1 covers 7 bases. The CDR3 covers 17 residues. V trimming: 5 bases; J trimming: 2 bases; junction bases outside the gene matches: 12. The germline CDR1 and CDR2 sequences are MRHNA and SNTAGT.

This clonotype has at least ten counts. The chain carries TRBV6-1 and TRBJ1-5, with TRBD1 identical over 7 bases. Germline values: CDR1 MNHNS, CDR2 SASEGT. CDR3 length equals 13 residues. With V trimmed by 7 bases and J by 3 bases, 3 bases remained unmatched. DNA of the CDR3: TGTGCCAGCATGACAGGGAACAATCAGCCCCAGCATTTT. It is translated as CASMTGNNQPQHF.

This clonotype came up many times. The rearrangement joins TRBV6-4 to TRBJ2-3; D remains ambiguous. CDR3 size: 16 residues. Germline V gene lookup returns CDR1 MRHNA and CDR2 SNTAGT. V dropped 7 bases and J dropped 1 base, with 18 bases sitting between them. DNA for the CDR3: TGTGCCAGCAAACCAAAACCCATAATGCGCACAGATACGCAGTATTTT. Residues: CASKPKPIMRTDTQYF.

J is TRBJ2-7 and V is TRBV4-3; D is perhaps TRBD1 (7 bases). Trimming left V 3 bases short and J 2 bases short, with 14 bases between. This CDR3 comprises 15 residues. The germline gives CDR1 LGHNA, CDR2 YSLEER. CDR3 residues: CASSHRGARPYEQYF. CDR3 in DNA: TGCGCCAGCAGCCACAGGGGGGCTCGGCCCTACGAGCAGTACTTC.

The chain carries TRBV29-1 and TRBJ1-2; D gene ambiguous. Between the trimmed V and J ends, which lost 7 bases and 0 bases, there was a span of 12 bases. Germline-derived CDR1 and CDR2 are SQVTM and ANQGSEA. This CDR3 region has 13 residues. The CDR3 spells CSASKGTNYGYTF. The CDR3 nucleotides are TGCAGCGCGTCGAAGGGAACTAACTATGGCTACACCTTC.

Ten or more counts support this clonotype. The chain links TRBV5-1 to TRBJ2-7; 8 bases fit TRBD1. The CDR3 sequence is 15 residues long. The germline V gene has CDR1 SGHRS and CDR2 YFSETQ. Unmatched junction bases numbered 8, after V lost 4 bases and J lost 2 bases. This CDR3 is CASSTGQEGTYEQYF. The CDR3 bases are TGCGCCAGCAGCACGGGACAGGAAGGGACCTACGAGCAGTACTTC.

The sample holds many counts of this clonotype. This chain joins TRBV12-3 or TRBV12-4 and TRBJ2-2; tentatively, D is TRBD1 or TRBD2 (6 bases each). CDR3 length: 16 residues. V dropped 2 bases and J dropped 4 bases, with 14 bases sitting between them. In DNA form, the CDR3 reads TGTGCCAGCAGTTTATTCGGGGGCGTGGGCACCGGGGAGCTGTTTTTT. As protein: CASSLFGGVGTGELFF.